The rows below give T cell receptor beta chains drawn from one sample of a study of shared clonotypes between healthy human individuals. Sequencing was performed with immunoSEQ multiplex PCR; in TCRdb, only in-frame clones are kept and a portion is missing. The table lists fewer than 1.6 million clones, approximately 98.5% of them singletons, with 0.3% to 0.45% in the top ten. Sequenced sample: naive CD4+ T cells sorted from blood. The receptors stem from a man aged 30-40 years in good health. Each CDR3 is given with its conserved first and last residue. The order of the fields is D gene, V gene, clone size, J gene, CDR3 protein, CDR3 DNA. The D gene is left open where the match is weak. The size of a clone is reported for some rows only, either as once, few or many, or as a class for expanded clones.

TRBD1	TRBV16	.	TRBJ2-7	CASSQRGQGSYEQYF	TGTGCCAGCAGCCAACGGGGACAGGGATCCTACGAGCAGTACTTC
TRBD1	TRBV6-1	.	TRBJ2-7	CASSARDRTYEQYF	TGTGCCAGCAGTGCCCGGGACAGGACCTACGAGCAGTACTTC
.	TRBV15	.	TRBJ2-7	CATSRAPGYEQYF	TGTGCCACCAGCAGAGCGCCAGGATACGAGCAGTACTTC
.	TRBV7-9	once	TRBJ2-3	CASSLGPDTQYF	TGTGCCAGCAGCTTAGGTCCAGATACGCAGTATTTT
TRBD2	TRBV4-2	.	TRBJ2-3	CASSPLGLAGGRDTQYF	TGTGCCAGCAGCCCTTTGGGCCTAGCGGGAGGAAGGGATACGCAGTATTTT
TRBD2	TRBV9	.	TRBJ2-7	CASGPGQLSGMASEQYF	TGTGCCAGCGGACCCGGACAGCTTAGCGGGATGGCTTCCGAGCAGTACTTC
.	TRBV5-1	.	TRBJ1-3	CASSLTGFSGNTIYF	TGCGCCAGTAGCTTGACCGGGTTCTCTGGAAACACCATATATTTT
.	TRBV2	.	TRBJ2-7	CASRETAYEQYF	TGTGCCAGCAGAGAGACAGCCTACGAGCAGTACTTC
TRBD1	TRBV6-1	.	TRBJ1-4	CASNRQGLEEKLFF	TGTGCCAGCAACCGACAGGGCCTAGAGGAAAAACTGTTTTTT
.	TRBV18	.	TRBJ1-4	CASSAGQNEKLFF	TGTGCCAGCTCAGCGGGGCAGAATGAAAAACTGTTTTTT
.	TRBV7-9	.	TRBJ1-3	CASSSSWGNTIYF	TGTGCCAGCAGCTCAAGTTGGGGAAACACCATATATTTT
TRBD1	TRBV6-5	.	TRBJ1-1	CASSYRAGGKITEAFF	TGTGCCAGCAGTTACAGGGCAGGGGGTAAGATCACTGAAGCTTTCTTT
.	TRBV11-2	once	TRBJ2-3	CASSLLGGASTDTQYF	TGTGCCAGCAGCTTACTAGGCGGAGCAAGCACAGATACGCAGTATTTT
.	TRBV6-1	.	TRBJ1-2	CASRTSWYGYTF	TGTGCCAGCAGGACGAGCTGGTATGGCTACACCTTC
.	TRBV11-2	once	TRBJ2-7	CASSPLTRQSYEQYF	TGTGCCAGCAGCCCGTTGACTAGGCAGTCCTACGAGCAGTACTTC
.	TRBV28	.	TRBJ1-1	CASSQPGPPHTEAFF	TGTGCCAGCAGTCAACCGGGGCCACCGCACACTGAAGCTTTCTTT
.	TRBV7-2	.	TRBJ2-5	CASSFRLGQAQYF	TGTGCCAGCAGCTTTCGACTAGGACAGGCCCAGTACTTC
.	TRBV6-6	.	TRBJ2-7	CASSYRGGIYEQYF	TGTGCCAGCAGTTATAGAGGCGGTATCTACGAGCAGTACTTC
TRBD1	TRBV7-9	.	TRBJ2-5	CASSQPPTGQETQYF	TGTGCCAGCAGCCAGCCGCCGACAGGGCAGGAGACCCAGTACTTC
TRBD2	TRBV7-8	.	TRBJ2-3	CASSILGLAASDTQYF	TGTGCCAGCAGCATACTAGGACTAGCGGCTTCGGATACGCAGTATTTT
TRBD2	TRBV25-1	once	TRBJ2-3	CASSEFVVAGAGTDTQYF	TGTGCCAGCAGTGAATTCGTCGTAGCGGGAGCGGGCACAGATACGCAGTATTTT
.	TRBV18	.	TRBJ2-3	CASSLGLQGGNTQYF	TGTGCCAGCTCACTGGGGCTACAGGGCGGAAATACGCAGTATTTT
.	TRBV5-1	.	TRBJ2-2	CASTRTDPNTGELFF	TGCGCCAGCACCCGGACAGATCCTAACACCGGGGAGCTGTTTTTT
TRBD1	TRBV2	.	TRBJ2-7	CASSDRGQGASEQYF	TGTGCCAGCAGTGATAGGGGACAGGGGGCCTCCGAGCAGTACTTC
.	TRBV5-1	.	TRBJ2-3	CASSLTGSIDTQYF	TGCGCCAGCAGCTTAACAGGGAGTATAGATACGCAGTATTTT
.	TRBV7-9	once	TRBJ1-1	CASSLTVNTEAFF	TGTGCCAGCAGCTTAACTGTGAACACTGAAGCTTTCTTT
.	TRBV9	.	TRBJ2-3	CASSVGTGTDTQYF	TGTGCCAGCAGCGTCGGTACTGGAACAGATACGCAGTATTTT
TRBD2	TRBV4-2	.	TRBJ2-3	CASSQVPGRGGTDTQYF	TGTGCCAGCAGCCAAGTCCCCGGGAGGGGTGGCACAGATACGCAGTATTTT
.	TRBV23-1	once	TRBJ2-1	CASSQSGGARDNEQFF	TGCGCCAGCAGTCAATCGGGGGGGGCGCGGGACAATGAGCAGTTCTTC
TRBD1	TRBV2	.	TRBJ1-5	CASSGQGQSNQPQHF	TGTGCCAGCAGTGGACAGGGACAAAGCAATCAGCCCCAGCATTTT
.	TRBV2	once	TRBJ2-3	CASSERVPGDTQYF	TGTGCCAGCAGTGAAAGGGTCCCGGGGGATACGCAGTATTTT
.	TRBV4-3	.	TRBJ2-1	CASSQDGRGQGLYNEQFF	TGCGCCAGCAGCCAAGATGGGCGCGGGCAGGGTCTCTACAATGAGCAGTTCTTC
TRBD2	TRBV7-3	.	TRBJ2-2	CASSSFFAGDGTGELFF	TGTGCCAGCAGCTCCTTTTTCGCGGGAGACGGTACCGGGGAGCTGTTTTTT
.	TRBV4-3	.	TRBJ1-2	CASSQDQRHGYTF	TGCGCCAGCAGCCAAGATCAAAGACATGGCTACACCTTC
.	TRBV5-1	once	TRBJ2-1	CATGSLDSYNEQFF	TGCGCCACGGGAAGTCTAGACTCCTACAATGAGCAGTTCTTC
.	TRBV12-5	.	TRBJ2-5	CASGLRGFETQYF	TGTGCTAGTGGTTTGAGAGGGTTTGAGACCCAGTACTTC
.	TRBV21-1	.	TRBJ2-7	CASERPSYEQYF	TGTGCCAGCGAGCGACCTTCCTACGAGCAGTACTTC
.	TRBV20-1	.	TRBJ2-7	CSAPRSHEQYF	TGCAGTGCTCCTAGAAGCCACGAGCAGTACTTC
TRBD2	TRBV10-3	.	TRBJ2-3	CAISGSGSGRDTQYF	TGTGCCATCAGTGGGTCAGGTAGCGGGAGAGATACGCAGTATTTT
.	TRBV6-5	once	TRBJ1-4	CASSARSGGGKLFF	TGTGCCAGCAGTGCCCGTTCGGGAGGCGGAAAACTGTTTTTT
.	TRBV6-1	.	TRBJ1-5	CASSELVQIRFNQPQHF	TGTGCCAGCAGTGAATTAGTTCAGATAAGATTTAATCAGCCCCAGCATTTT
.	TRBV5-1	.	TRBJ2-1	CASSLVASARGNEQFF	TGCGCCAGCAGCTTGGTAGCTAGCGCCCGAGGTAATGAGCAGTTCTTC
TRBD1	TRBV2	.	TRBJ2-4	CASIWDRGNHGTKNIQYF	TGTGCCAGCATCTGGGACAGGGGAAACCACGGAACCAAAAACATTCAGTACTTC
.	TRBV29-1	.	TRBJ2-1	CSVGGDRGSYNEQFF	TGCAGCGTTGGCGGAGACAGAGGCTCCTACAATGAGCAGTTCTTC
.	TRBV7-2	.	TRBJ1-3	CASSLISGNTIYF	TGTGCCAGCAGCCTCATCTCTGGAAACACCATATATTTT
.	TRBV7-6	.	TRBJ2-3	CASSLFLGSRGTTRDTQYF	TGTGCCAGCAGCTTATTCCTAGGCAGTCGCGGGACGACCAGGGATACGCAGTATTTT
TRBD2	TRBV5-1	.	TRBJ2-3	CASSLGLAGDTQYF	TGCGCCAGCAGCTTGGGACTAGCGGGAGATACGCAGTATTTT
.	TRBV7-2	.	TRBJ2-5	CASSPNSIKQETQYF	TGTGCCAGCAGCCCCAACTCCATTAAACAAGAGACCCAGTACTTC
.	TRBV7-3	.	TRBJ2-1	CASSPLWGNNEQFF	TGTGCCAGCAGCCCCCTGTGGGGGAACAATGAGCAGTTCTTC
TRBD2	TRBV5-1	.	TRBJ2-1	CASSLKLAGAWGGNEQFF	TGCGCCAGCAGCTTGAAACTAGCGGGAGCTTGGGGCGGGAATGAGCAGTTCTTC